This T cell receptor beta chain is drawn from a study of neoadjuvant anti-PD-1 for oral cavity cancer. CDR3 size: 16 residues. Germline V gene sequence: CDR1 ENHRY, CDR2 SYGVKD. With V trimmed by 2 bases and J by 4 bases, 11 bases remained unmatched. Produced via immunoSEQ multiplex PCR; TCRdb's table is partial and in-frame only. The data hold over 10,000 clones, with approximately 67% observed a single time. This clone was observed a single time. Indicated time point: after neoadjuvant nivolumab, at surgical resection. This sample comprised PBMCs, obtained after nivolumab (anti-PD-1) treatment. The V gene is TRBV10-3, the J gene TRBJ2-7, with 7 bases fitting TRBD2. The receptor comes from a person between 35 and 79 years old with oral cavity squamous cell carcinoma. The CDR3 bases are TGTGCCATCAGTGAGCCCGGCGGAGGGAGGGGATACGAGCAGTACTTC. Encoded protein: CAISEPGGGRGYEQYF.